The 23 T cell receptor beta chains reported below all come from one sample, sequenced in a study of Ad26.COV2.S vaccination and SARS-CoV-2 variants. Clones were sequenced by immunoSEQ multiplex PCR, and TCRdb holds only the in-frame ones, with some missing. Of 300,000 to 350,000 clones detected, about 89% appear once; the ten largest clones hold around 5%. The treatment was: roughly 19 received Ad26.COV2.S at low or high dose, single or two shots; several received placebo; per-sample allocation not given. Day 63 after the first vaccine or placebo injection was the time point for sampling. The sequencing used peripheral blood, collected in a trial of Ad26.COV2.S vaccine versus placebo. The receptors stem from a person between 18 and 60 years old who received the Ad26.COV2.S COVID-19 vaccine or a placebo.

The chain employs TRBV18 and TRBJ2-1; D unresolved. Trimming removed 6 bases from V and 0 bases from J, with 9 bases in between. The CDR3 is 14 residues long. Germline-derived CDR1 and CDR2 are KGHSH and LQKENI. DNA for the CDR3: TGTGCCAGCTCCCGGACGGACTCCTACAATGAGCAGTTCTTC. Translating gives CASSRTDSYNEQFF.

This chain joins TRBV12-3 or TRBV12-4 and TRBJ2-5, with 7 bases fitting TRBD1. The CDR3 length is 13 residues. After removal of 5 bases from V and 4 bases from J, the junction contained 4 bases not matched to a gene. The chain's CDR3 is CASSRDRAETQYF. Here the CDR3 DNA reads TGTGCCAGCAGTCGTGACAGGGCAGAGACCCAGTACTTC.

This clone was recorded many times. This chain links TRBV4-2 with TRBJ2-3, with TRBD2 matching 9 bases. Looked up from germline, CDR1 is LGHNA and CDR2 is YNFKEQ. V lost 0 bases, J lost 6 bases, and 10 bases stayed unmatched. This CDR3 comprises 17 residues. The CDR3 DNA reads as TGTGCCAGCAGCCAAGAAGTTGGAAGCGGGGGGTCGGATACGCAGTATTTT. It codes for CASSQEVGSGGSDTQYF.

The chain has TRBV5-1 and TRBJ2-2; 13 bases fit TRBD2. Trimming at V came to 1 base and at J to 2 bases, leaving 5 bases not matched to a gene. The germline V gene encodes CDR1 SGHRS and CDR2 YFSETQ. The CDR3 extends over 18 amino acids. In DNA form, the CDR3 reads TGCGCCAGCAGCTTGAGGACTAGCGGGAGACTAAACACCGGGGAGCTGTTTTTT. This sequence encodes CASSLRTSGRLNTGELFF. The complete variable domain, with remaining parts taken from reference TRBV5-1 and TRBJ2-2, reads KAGVTQTPRYLIKTRGQQVTLSCSPISGHRSVSWYQQTPGQGLQFLFEYFSETQRNKGNFPGRFSGRQFSNSRSEMNVSTLELGDSALYLCASSLRTSGRLNTGELFFGEGSRLTVL.

The chain uses TRBV30 and TRBJ1-3; no reliable D call. Germline CDR1 reads GTSNPN; CDR2 reads SVGIG (reference sequence). Trimming shortened V by 2 bases and J by 7 bases, and 12 bases separated the two germline ends. There are 13 residues in the CDR3. CDR3 region: CAWSLEEGNTIYF. In DNA, the CDR3 is TGTGCCTGGAGTCTCGAGGAGGGCAACACCATATATTTT. The variable domain in full, completed from reference TRBV30 and TRBJ1-3, reads SQTIHQWPATLVQPVGSPLSLECTVEGTSNPNLYWYRQAAGRGLQLLFYSVGIGQISSEVPQNLSASRPQDRQFILSSKKLLLSDSGFYLCAWSLEEGNTIYFGEGSWLTVV.

The chain has TRBV14 and TRBJ2-5, with no clear D. V was pared by 2 bases and J by 1 base, with 5 bases between. The CDR3 has 13 amino acids. CDR1 is SGHDN and CDR2 is FVKESK in the germline V gene. This CDR3 reads CASSQRVQETQYF. DNA of the CDR3: TGTGCCAGCAGCCAAAGGGTCCAAGAGACCCAGTACTTC.

The rearrangement links TRBV15 to TRBJ2-5; weak D call: TRBD2 (6 bases). Trimming left V 0 bases short and J 7 bases short, with 18 bases between. The CDR3 length is 16 residues. Germline CDR1 LNHNV, CDR2 YYDKDF (reference sequence). CDR3 DNA: TGTGCCACCAGCAGAGAAGGGGTGGGGGGACGAACGACCCAGTACTTC. Protein sequence: CATSREGVGGRTTQYF.

The V gene is TRBV5-5, the J gene TRBJ1-5; no clear D gene. Germline CDR1 and CDR2: SGHKS and YYEKEE (reference sequence). The ends were cut back, 2 bases at V and 4 bases at J, with 7 bases in the middle. The CDR3 runs 13 residues. The CDR3 region has the DNA TGTGCCAGCAGCTTTAACAGAAATCAGCCCCAGCATTTT. It translates to CASSFNRNQPQHF.

The chain combines TRBV5-1 with TRBJ2-5; 11 nucleotides agree with TRBD1. The CDR3 totals 17 residues. The trim removed 1 base at V and 6 bases at J, leaving 11 bases unmatched. Germline assignment: CDR1 SGHRS and CDR2 YFSETQ. The CDR3 DNA sequence: TGCGCCAGCAGCTTGAACCCTCCCGGGACAGGGGGTAAGACCCAGTACTTC. Encoded protein: CASSLNPPGTGGKTQYF.

The gene calls are TRBV27 and TRBJ1-5; TRBD1 agrees at 7 bases. The CDR3 has 17 residues. Losses at the gene ends were 3 bases for V and 5 bases for J; bases not matched to a gene: 13. In germline, CDR1 is MNHEY, CDR2 SMNVEV (reference sequence). CDR3 DNA sequence: TGTGCCAGCAGTTTCTTGACAGAGGGGGCAGAGCATCAGCCCCAGCATTTT. Translation: CASSFLTEGAEHQPQHF.

The rearrangement joins TRBV5-1 to TRBJ2-5; 7 bases match TRBD1. Trimming at V came to 9 bases and at J to 5 bases, leaving 10 bases not matched to a gene. The CDR3 spans 13 residues. Germline V gene data show CDR1 as SGHRS and CDR2 as YFSETQ. This CDR3 is CATTRGLGETQYF. CDR3 DNA sequence: TGCGCCACAACGAGGGGGCTGGGGGAGACCCAGTACTTC.

This clone came up once. The gene calls are TRBV5-1 and TRBJ1-1; 10 bases agree with TRBD1. Trimming removed 4 bases from V and 5 bases from J; junction bases left unmatched: 5. Germline lookup yields CDR1 SGHRS and CDR2 YFSETQ. CDR3 length equals 14 residues. CDR3 nucleotides: TGCGCCAGCAGCAGGACAGGGGGAGAGACTGAAGCTTTCTTT. This sequence encodes CASSRTGGETEAFF.

The chain is built from TRBV15 and TRBJ1-6, with TRBD1 as a possible D gene (5 bases). V lost 0 bases, J lost 10 bases, and 7 bases lay in between. Per the germline V gene, CDR1 is LNHNV and CDR2 is YYDKDF (reference sequence). This CDR3 has 13 residues. The CDR3 nucleotides are TGTGCCACCAGCAGAGACAGGGTCTCACCCCTCCACTTT. It translates to CATSRDRVSPLHF.

This clone was recorded once. The chain carries TRBV7-8 and TRBJ1-4; D perhaps matches TRBD1 (5 bases). Germline CDR1 and CDR2: SGHVS and FQNEAQ. The CDR3 is 17 amino acids. Trimming pared 5 bases from V and 7 bases from J, leaving 23 bases between. CDR3 residues: CASSLVGSGASREKLFF. The CDR3 region has the DNA TGTGCCAGCAGCCTAGTAGGCAGCGGGGCGTCGCGTGAAAAACTGTTTTTT.

V gene TRBV24-1 combines with J gene TRBJ2-5; TRBD1 might be the D (6 bases). V was clipped by 3 bases and J by 2 bases, with 12 bases between them. The V gene's germline CDR1 is KGHDR and CDR2 SFDVKD. The CDR3 covers 15 residues. For the CDR3, the DNA is TGTGCCACCAGTGATCCTACGGACAGACAAGAGACCCAGTACTTC. Its translation is CATSDPTDRQETQYF.

This rearrangement joins TRBV7-3 to TRBJ1-1, with D unclear. The V end was cut by 4 bases, the J end by 1 base, with 7 bases between. The CDR3 sequence is 13 residues long. Germline V gives CDR1 SGHTA, CDR2 FQGTGA. CDR3 sequence reads: CASSSLRNTEAFF. Written as DNA, the CDR3 is TGTGCCAGCAGCTCTCTCAGGAACACTGAAGCTTTCTTT.

The rearrangement links TRBV5-5 to TRBJ2-7; TRBD1 matches at 7 bases. The trim removed 5 bases at V and 1 base at J, leaving 6 bases unmatched. This CDR3 has 14 residues. Germline V lookup: CDR1 SGHKS, CDR2 YYEKEE (reference sequence). The CDR3 loop is CASRGTDISYEQYF. The CDR3 coding sequence is TGTGCCAGCAGAGGGACAGACATATCCTACGAGCAGTACTTC.

The sample holds one count of this clone. The chain has TRBV28 and TRBJ1-3; D remains ambiguous. The CDR3 length is 14 residues. V lost 3 bases to trimming and J lost 4 bases, with 10 bases between them. Germline V gene sequence: CDR1 MDHEN, CDR2 SYDVKM. CDR3 amino acids: CASSFRYSGNTIYF. CDR3 coding DNA: TGTGCCAGCAGTTTCAGATATTCGGGAAACACCATATATTTT.

The chain couples TRBV11-2 to TRBJ2-7; tentatively, D is TRBD1 (6 bases). The CDR3 is 13 amino acids. The V gene lost 5 bases and the J gene lost 4 bases, with 12 bases spanning the gap. CDR1 and CDR2 from the germline V gene are SGHAT and FQNNGV. The CDR3 DNA follows: TGTGCCAGCAGCAGAGACAGGACATACGAGCAGTACTTC. Translation: CASSRDRTYEQYF. The variable domain in full, with the rest retrieved from reference TRBV11-2 and TRBJ2-7, is EAGVAQSPRYKIIEKRQSVAFWCNPISGHATLYWYQQILGQGPKLLIQFQNNGVVDDSQLPKDRFSAERLKGVDSTLKIQPAKLEDSAVYLCASSRDRTYEQYFGPGTRLTVT.

This chain links TRBV12-3 or TRBV12-4 with TRBJ1-1; D unresolved. The CDR3 sequence is 11 residues long. Trimming stripped 3 bases from V and 6 bases from J, with 5 bases between. CDR3 in DNA: TGTGCCAGCAGTTTTGGGGCTGAAGCTTTCTTT. Its translation is CASSFGAEAFF.

This chain connects TRBV24-1 to TRBJ1-5; 7 nucleotides align to TRBD1. Germline V gene data show CDR1 as KGHDR and CDR2 as SFDVKD. Germline trimming cut 5 bases from V and 1 base from J; bases unmatched to any gene: 4. The length of the CDR3 is 15 residues. The CDR3 region has the DNA TGTGCCACCAGTGGGACCAGGGGGAGCAATCAGCCCCAGCATTTT. Translated, it gives CATSGTRGSNQPQHF.

This chain links TRBV5-1 with TRBJ2-5; D is unclear. The V and J ends lost 0 bases and 0 bases respectively, with 12 bases between them. The CDR3 runs to 16 residues. The V gene's germline CDR1 is SGHRS and CDR2 YFSETQ. In DNA, the CDR3 is TGCGCCAGCAGCTTGGCCCCCGTTAGGCACCAAGAGACCCAGTACTTC. It codes for CASSLAPVRHQETQYF.

The V and J genes are TRBV11-2 and TRBJ2-1; 11 bases match TRBD1. The CDR3 totals 14 residues. V trimming: 4 bases; J trimming: 7 bases; junction bases outside the gene matches: 3. CDR1 SGHAT and CDR2 FQNNGV come from the germline V gene. The CDR3 sequence is CASSSGTGGNEQFF. The CDR3, as DNA: TGTGCCAGCAGCTCGGGGACAGGGGGAAATGAGCAGTTCTTC.